This T cell receptor (beta chain) stems from a study of CD8 T cells in Susac syndrome. Trimming removed 5 bases at V and 5 bases at J, with 19 bases between. The CDR3 consists of 15 residues. From germline, CDR1 is SGHTA and CDR2 FQGNSA. With random hexamers, 0.5 to 1 ug RNA was reverse transcribed. Amplification of TCR beta CDR3 spanned 54 Vbeta and 13 Jbeta via immunoSEQ multiplex PCR. TCRdb independently ran MiXCR on the immunoSEQ multiplex PCR reads; one entry per CDR3 protein. The repertoire holds hundreds of thousands of distinct CDR3 sequences, with roughly 85% as singletons. TCR beta from blood CD8+ and CD4+ T cells was sequenced. The multiple sclerosis controls consisted of treatment-naive patients with relapsing-remitting disease, either stable or active. In contrast to the negatively isolated CD8+ and CD4+ T cells, TEMRA cells were FACS-enriched. This clonotype appeared a few times.

The rearrangement joins TRBV7-2 to TRBJ2-7, with D possibly matching TRBD1 (6 bases). This sequence was found in a human donor with multiple sclerosis. Sequencing input: CD8+ T cells from PBMCs. The CDR3 bases are TGTGCCAGCAGCGATACCAGGGGCGCCAGAGACGAGCAGTACTTC. It translates to CASSDTRGARDEQYF.